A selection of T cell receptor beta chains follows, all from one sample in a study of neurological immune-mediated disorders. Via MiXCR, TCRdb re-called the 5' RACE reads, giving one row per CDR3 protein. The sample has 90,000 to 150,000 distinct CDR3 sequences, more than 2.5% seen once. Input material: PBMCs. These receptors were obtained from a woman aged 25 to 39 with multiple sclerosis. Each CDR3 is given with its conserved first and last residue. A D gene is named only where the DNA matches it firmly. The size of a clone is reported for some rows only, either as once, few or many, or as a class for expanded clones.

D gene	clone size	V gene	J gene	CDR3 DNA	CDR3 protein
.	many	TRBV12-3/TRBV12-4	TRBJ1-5	TGTGCCAGCAGTTTAGGGGGGGTTCAGCCCCAGCATTTT	CASSLGGVQPQHF
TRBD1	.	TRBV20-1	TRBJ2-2	TGCAGTGCCCGCGGACAGGGGGAGGCCGGGGAGCTGTTTTTT	CSARGQGEAGELFF
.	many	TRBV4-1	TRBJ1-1	TGCGCCAGCAGCGCTCCAGGACAGACCCCTGAAGCTTTCTTT	CASSAPGQTPEAFF
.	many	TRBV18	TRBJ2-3	TGTGCCAGCTCCCAGGTTCGAGGGCGAGTAGGAGATACGCAGTATTTT	CASSQVRGRVGDTQYF
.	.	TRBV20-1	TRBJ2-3	TGCTCCGTCGCGGATAAAACAGATACGCAGTATTTT	CSVADKTDTQYF
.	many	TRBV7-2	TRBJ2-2	TGTGCCAGCAGCTTAGGGGGGCCGAACACCGGGGAGCTGTTTTTT	CASSLGGPNTGELFF
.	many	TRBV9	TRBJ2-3	TGTGCCAGCAGCGTCGCCCGAACCAGCACAGATACGCAGTATTTT	CASSVARTSTDTQYF
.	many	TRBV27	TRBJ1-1	TGTGCCAGCAGTTTTGGAAAGTACACTGAAGCTTTCTTT	CASSFGKYTEAFF
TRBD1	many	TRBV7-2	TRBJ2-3	TGTGCCAGCAGCTCGCTTCGGGACAGGGGCTCAGATACGCAGTATTTT	CASSSLRDRGSDTQYF
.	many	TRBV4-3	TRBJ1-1	TGCGCCAGCAGCCAGGACCGGGACGCGATCACTGAAGCTTTCTTT	CASSQDRDAITEAFF
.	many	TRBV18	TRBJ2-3	TGTGCCAGCTCACCAAGGCCTCGCACAGATACGCAGTATTTT	CASSPRPRTDTQYF
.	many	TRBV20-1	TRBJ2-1	TGCAGTGCATCGCTAGCGACTGAGCAGTTCTTC	CSASLATEQFF
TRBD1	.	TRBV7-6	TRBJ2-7	TGTGCCAGCAGCCCCGGACAGGGTGTCCACGAGCAGTACTTC	CASSPGQGVHEQYF
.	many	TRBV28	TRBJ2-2	TGTGCCAGCAGTTACCCCCTCCGTGGGACGAACACCGGGGAGCTGTTTTTT	CASSYPLRGTNTGELFF
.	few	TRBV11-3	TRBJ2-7	TGTGCCAGCAGCTTAGATGCCCTTTCCTACGAGCAGTACTTC	CASSLDALSYEQYF
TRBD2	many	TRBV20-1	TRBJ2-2	TGCAGTGCTAGGCCTAGCGGGGTCAATCGGGCCGGGGAGCTGTTTTTT	CSARPSGVNRAGELFF
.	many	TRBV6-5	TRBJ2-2	TGTGCCAGCAGTTACCCGATCAGAACCTCGAACACCGGGGAGCTGTTTTTT	CASSYPIRTSNTGELFF
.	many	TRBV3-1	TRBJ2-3	TGTGCCAGCAGACAACTCCGGGCTGGGGAGGAGGCAGATACGCAGTATTTT	CASRQLRAGEEADTQYF
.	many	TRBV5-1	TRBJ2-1	TGCGCCAGCAGCTTCGGACACGGGATAGACAATGAGCAGTTCTTC	CASSFGHGIDNEQFF
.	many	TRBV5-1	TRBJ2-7	TGCGCCAGCAGCCCCGGACACGGCTCCTACGAGCAGTACTTC	CASSPGHGSYEQYF
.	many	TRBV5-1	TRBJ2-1	TGCGCCAGCAGATCCCCAGGAATCTACAATGAGCAGTTCTTC	CASRSPGIYNEQFF
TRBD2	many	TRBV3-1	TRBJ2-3	TGTGCCAGCAGCCCGGGGGGGTTAGATACGCAGTATTTT	CASSPGGLDTQYF
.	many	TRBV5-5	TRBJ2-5	TGTGCCAGCAGCCCATCCTACTCAGACACGTACCAAGAGACCCAGTACTTC	CASSPSYSDTYQETQYF